This T cell receptor (beta chain) was sequenced for a study of STAT5B mutations in CD4+ large granular lymphocyte leukemia (dated by TCRdb to between 2021 and 2024). General notes on the study: Among the healthy controls, the CDR3 'QG' motif was associated with a particular HLA allele. TCRbeta repertoires of CD4+ T-cell large granular lymphocyte leukemia patients were compared with those of healthy blood donors. Flow cytometry performed on FACSCanto II or FACSVerse showed that the purified fractions had more than 95% purity among lymphocytes. Overall results and qualifications from the work: Main leukemic clonotypes were private to each patient, although approximately 25% appeared at low frequency in other patients' non-leukemic repertoires. The data were not HLA-matched, and the relatively small sample size could explain the higher clonality seen in CD4+ compared with CD8+ T-LGLL. Enrichment of TRBV06-family usage was observed among the top patient clones (8/27) relative to healthy controls (2/35). CD4-sorted patient repertoires appeared more clonal than healthy CD4+ repertoires, and this difference persisted after removing the putative leukemic clones.

The healthy control group was made up of roughly 39 blood donors, and the Finnish Red Cross blood service supplied their buffy coats. All TCR-sequenced material derived from peripheral blood: patient blood samples and healthy donor buffy coats. Peripheral blood mononuclear cells were isolated by Ficoll-Hypaque gradient centrifugation. CD4+ cells were purified magnetically from the buffy coats of healthy controls. Genomic DNA was extracted with the Gentra Puregene Cell and Tissue kit and quantified on a Qubit 2.0 fluorometer. This clone was detected a few times. Its antigen has not been determined. Per-base quality was not reported, and no clone a single base away is much larger than it. Unmatched junction bases come to 6, with V trimmed by 1 base and J by 6 bases. The CDR3, cysteine through phenylalanine, is 14 amino acids long. Solely the CDR3 DNA is kept, with 42 bases framed from the first base. CDR1 and CDR2 (SEHNR, FQNEAQ) derive from the germline V gene (reference sequence).

TCRbeta rearrangements were sequenced from genomic DNA using the immunoSEQ assay at survey resolution. The original methods were these. In the TCR sequencing data, the lowest productive clonotype frequency that could be detected was 2.59 x 10-5. Only productive TCRbeta rearrangements, defined as complete and in-frame sequences, were included in the analyses. Clonality for each sample was calculated as Simpson clonality in the immunoSEQ Analyzer version 3.0. Based on frequency, clones were grouped as very rare, small, medium, large (1-20%) or hyperexpanded (>20%). Generation probabilities were estimated with OLGA 1.2.3, V-gene circos plots were made with VDJtools, specificities were searched in VDJdb, and CDR3 motifs were identified with GLIPH. This immuneACCESS table, as held by TCRdb, lists in-frame sequences with V and J called but not all clones. Of the missing ones, under half trace to an unresolved V gene in checked studies; the others have no known cause. The V and J calls and the clone size are those of that table, but D and trimming were determined from the DNA. Counted in this sample were more than 25,000 clones; 60% to 85% of them appeared once. The ten largest account for about 1.1% of the sample.

Specimen: CD4+ T cells from blood buffy coats. The source of this sequence is a human donor in good health. The chain is encoded by TRBV7-9 joined to TRBJ2-7; a stretch of 7 junction bases matches TRBD2. The CDR3 reads as follows: CASSLGGSTGEQYF. The bases are TGTGCCAGCAGCTTAGGCGGGAGTACGGGCGAGCAGTACTTC.